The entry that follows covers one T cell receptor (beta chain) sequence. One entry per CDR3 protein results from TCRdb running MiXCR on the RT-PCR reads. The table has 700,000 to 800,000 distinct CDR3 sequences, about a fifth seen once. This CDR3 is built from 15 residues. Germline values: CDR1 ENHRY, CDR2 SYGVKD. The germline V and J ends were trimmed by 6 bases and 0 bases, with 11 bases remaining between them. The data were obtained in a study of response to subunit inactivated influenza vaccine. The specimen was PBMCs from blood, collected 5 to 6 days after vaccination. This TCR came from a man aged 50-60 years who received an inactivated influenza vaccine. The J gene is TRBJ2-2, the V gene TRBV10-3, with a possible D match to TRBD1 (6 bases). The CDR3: CAIRTGTSNTGELFF. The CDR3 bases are TGTGCCATCAGGACAGGCACCTCGAACACCGGGGAGCTGTTTTTT.